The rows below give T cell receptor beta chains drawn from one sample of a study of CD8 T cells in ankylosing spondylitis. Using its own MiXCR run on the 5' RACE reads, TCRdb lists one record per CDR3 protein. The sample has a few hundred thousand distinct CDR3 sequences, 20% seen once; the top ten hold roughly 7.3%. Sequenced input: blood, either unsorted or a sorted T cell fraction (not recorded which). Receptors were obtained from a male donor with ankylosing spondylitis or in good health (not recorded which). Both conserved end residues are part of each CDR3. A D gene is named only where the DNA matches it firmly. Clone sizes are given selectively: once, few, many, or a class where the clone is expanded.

CSVLAVNEQFF | TGCAGTGTTTTAGCGGTCAATGAGCAGTTCTTC | . | TRBJ2-1 | TRBV20-1 | .
CASNGESFSGNTIYF | TGTGCCAGCAACGGGGAAAGCTTCTCTGGAAACACCATATATTTT | . | TRBJ1-3 | TRBV2 | .
CASSSRTGHGYTF | TGTGCCAGCAGTTCCAGGACAGGGCACGGCTACACCTTC | TRBD1 | TRBJ1-2 | TRBV12-3/TRBV12-4 | .
CASSLRPSQETQYF | TGTGCCAGCAGTTTACGCCCGTCCCAAGAGACCCAGTACTTC | . | TRBJ2-5 | TRBV12-3/TRBV12-4 | few
CASVGTSGANEQFF | TGTGCCAGCGTCGGGACTAGCGGAGCCAATGAGCAGTTCTTC | TRBD2 | TRBJ2-1 | TRBV12-3/TRBV12-4 | .
CSARDMLAGTDTQYF | TGCAGTGCTAGAGATATGCTAGCGGGCACAGATACGCAGTATTTT | TRBD2 | TRBJ2-3 | TRBV20-1 | few
CASSLGGRYTQYF | TGTGCCAGCAGCTTGGGCGGGCGCTATACGCAGTATTTT | . | TRBJ2-3 | TRBV5-6 | few
CASRKSGVTDTQYF | TGTGCCAGCAGGAAGAGCGGGGTGACAGATACGCAGTATTTT | TRBD2 | TRBJ2-3 | TRBV12-3/TRBV12-4 | few
CASSYSKSGDYNEQFF | TGTGCCAGCAGTTACTCGAAGTCGGGGGACTACAATGAGCAGTTCTTC | . | TRBJ2-1 | TRBV6-5 | few
CASRRGSNTEAFF | TGTGCCAGCAGACGGGGATCTAACACTGAAGCTTTCTTT | . | TRBJ1-1 | TRBV6-6 | .
CATSRDSGLNQPQHF | TGTGCCACCAGCAGAGATTCGGGCCTCAATCAGCCCCAGCATTTT | . | TRBJ1-5 | TRBV15 | few
CASSRGLAGGRFDNEQFF | TGTGCCAGCAGCCGCGGACTAGCGGGAGGCCGTTTCGACAATGAGCAGTTCTTC | TRBD2 | TRBJ2-1 | TRBV3-1 | .
CASSLADRDFDEQFF | TGTGCCAGCAGCTTGGCGGACCGGGACTTCGATGAGCAGTTCTTC | . | TRBJ2-1 | TRBV5-5 | .
CASSLGGGRDNEQFF | TGCGCCAGCAGCTTGGGCGGCGGGAGGGACAATGAGCAGTTCTTC | TRBD2 | TRBJ2-1 | TRBV5-1 | .
CASSLDRRAGVSNTEAFF | TGCGCCAGCAGCTTGGATCGGCGGGCCGGGGTATCGAACACTGAAGCTTTCTTT | . | TRBJ1-1 | TRBV5-1 | .
CASRQTRAQETQYF | TGTGCCAGCCGCCAGACGCGGGCACAAGAGACCCAGTACTTC | . | TRBJ2-5 | TRBV18 | once
CSAKSTEAFF | TGCAGCGCTAAATCAACTGAAGCTTTCTTT | . | TRBJ1-1 | TRBV29-1 | .
CASSLDGINQPQHF | TGCGCCAGCAGCTTGGACGGGATAAATCAGCCCCAGCATTTT | . | TRBJ1-5 | TRBV5-1 | few
CASSTNAGGAGNTIYF | TGCGCCAGCAGCACAAACGCGGGGGGCGCAGGAAACACCATATATTTT | . | TRBJ1-3 | TRBV5-1 | .
CASSLDGDTGELFF | TGCGCCAGCAGCTTGGATGGGGACACCGGGGAGCTGTTTTTT | . | TRBJ2-2 | TRBV5-1 | few
CASSLPLGNEQFF | TGTGCCAGCAGTTTACCTCTTGGGAATGAGCAGTTCTTC | . | TRBJ2-1 | TRBV12-3/TRBV12-4 | .
CASRRQGTDTQYF | TGTGCCAGCAGACGACAGGGAACAGATACGCAGTATTTT | TRBD1 | TRBJ2-3 | TRBV11-2 | few
CASIPTGGSGTGELFF | TGCGCCAGCATCCCGACAGGGGGTTCCGGCACCGGGGAGCTGTTTTTT | TRBD1 | TRBJ2-2 | TRBV5-1 | .
CASSSSGTGKYNEQFF | TGCGCCAGCAGCAGTTCCGGGACAGGGAAATACAATGAGCAGTTCTTC | TRBD1 | TRBJ2-1 | TRBV5-1 | .
CASVWGGQGAGEAFF | TGTGCCAGCGTCTGGGGGGGACAGGGGGCCGGTGAAGCTTTCTTT | TRBD1 | TRBJ1-1 | TRBV5-5 | .
CASSEPPGVHFSQYF | TGTGCCAGCAGCGAGCCTCCCGGGGTCCATTTTTCGCAGTATTTT | . | TRBJ2-3 | TRBV9 | few
CSAGDAVMNTEAFF | TGCAGTGCTGGCGATGCGGTAATGAACACTGAAGCTTTCTTT | . | TRBJ1-1 | TRBV20-1 | few
CASSFVGQETQYF | TGTGCCAGCAGTTTTGTCGGCCAAGAGACCCAGTACTTC | . | TRBJ2-5 | TRBV28 | .
CAISRPGEQTQYF | TGTGCCATCAGTAGACCCGGAGAACAGACCCAGTACTTC | . | TRBJ2-5 | TRBV10-3 | few
CASSPQGESNQPQHF | TGTGCCAGCAGCCCGCAGGGGGAAAGCAATCAGCCCCAGCATTTT | TRBD1 | TRBJ1-5 | TRBV4-2 | few
CSASDRLNTETFF | TGCAGTGCTAGCGACAGGTTGAACACTGAAACTTTCTTT | . | TRBJ1-1 | TRBV20-1 | .
CASKPGLAGYEQFF | TGTGCCAGCAAACCGGGACTAGCGGGGTATGAGCAGTTCTTC | TRBD2 | TRBJ2-1 | TRBV2 | .
CASRGTGSSYNEQFF | TGCGCCAGCAGGGGGACAGGTAGCTCCTACAATGAGCAGTTCTTC | TRBD1 | TRBJ2-1 | TRBV10-2 | .
CASGSTDSGYGYTF | TGTGCTAGTGGTTCCACGGACAGCGGATATGGCTACACCTTC | . | TRBJ1-2 | TRBV12-5 | .
CASSLSGTGHNEQFF | TGCGCCAGCAGCTTGAGTGGGACAGGTCACAATGAGCAGTTCTTC | TRBD1 | TRBJ2-1 | TRBV5-1 | few
CASGQGPNYGYTF | TGTGCTAGTGGTCAAGGACCTAACTATGGCTACACCTTC | . | TRBJ1-2 | TRBV12-5 | few
CASRPGQGMKTQYF | TGTGCCAGCAGACCGGGACAGGGTATGAAGACCCAGTACTTC | TRBD1 | TRBJ2-5 | TRBV12-3/TRBV12-4 | once
CASSATPLVNTNYGYTF | TGTGCCAGCAGCGCTACCCCGCTAGTAAACACCAACTATGGCTACACCTTC | . | TRBJ1-2 | TRBV9 | .
CASSYQTGGYGANVLTF | TGTGCCAGCAGTTATCAAACGGGGGGGTACGGGGCCAACGTCCTGACTTTC | TRBD2 | TRBJ2-6 | TRBV6-5 | .
CASSLEGLNYGYTF | TGCGCCAGCAGCTTGGAAGGGCTCAACTATGGCTACACCTTC | . | TRBJ1-2 | TRBV5-1 | .
CASSSGTPGIEKLFF | TGTGCCAGCAGTTCCGGGACCCCAGGGATTGAAAAACTGTTTTTT | . | TRBJ1-4 | TRBV7-2 | .
CASSLGPVPGHEQFF | TGTGCCAGCAGCTTAGGACCGGTACCGGGACACGAGCAGTTCTTC | . | TRBJ2-1 | TRBV11-2 | few
CASSQRRGGTGELFF | TGTGCCAGCAGCCAGAGGCGGGGGGGGACCGGGGAGCTGTTTTTT | TRBD2 | TRBJ2-2 | TRBV12-3/TRBV12-4 | many
CASSTRGRGQGVEQFF | TGTGCCAGCAGTACCCGAGGGAGGGGGCAGGGGGTTGAGCAGTTCTTC | . | TRBJ2-1 | TRBV6-5 | once
CASSLGTGSHNEQFF | TGCGCCAGCAGCTTGGGGACAGGGTCCCACAATGAGCAGTTCTTC | TRBD1 | TRBJ2-1 | TRBV5-1 | .
CATSPLTTDTQYF | TGTGCCACCAGCCCTCTTACCACAGATACGCAGTATTTT | . | TRBJ2-3 | TRBV24-1 | .
CASSRGGDMNTEAFF | TGCGCCAGCAGCAGGGGAGGGGACATGAACACTGAAGCTTTCTTT | . | TRBJ1-1 | TRBV5-1 | few
CASSLVGSYNEQFF | TGTGCCAGCAGCTTAGTTGGCTCCTACAATGAGCAGTTCTTC | . | TRBJ2-1 | TRBV5-1 | many
CATSYGAKETQYF | TGTGCCACCTCTTATGGCGCGAAGGAGACCCAGTACTTC | . | TRBJ2-5 | TRBV24-1 | few
CASSFEAGLYNEQFF | TGTGCCAGCAGCTTTGAGGCGGGCCTCTACAATGAGCAGTTCTTC | . | TRBJ2-1 | TRBV7-3 | .
CASSQGFSGAAQYF | TGTGCCAGCAGCCAAGGATTCTCGGGAGCGGCGCAGTATTTT | . | TRBJ2-3 | TRBV3-1 | few
CASSSGQGSYNEQFF | TGCGCCAGCAGCTCCGGACAGGGGTCCTACAATGAGCAGTTCTTC | TRBD1 | TRBJ2-1 | TRBV5-1 | many
CASSIEVGTEAFF | TGTGCCAGTAGTATAGAGGTCGGGACTGAAGCTTTCTTT | . | TRBJ1-1 | TRBV19 | .
CASSLSGAIDYGYTF | TGTGCCAGCAGTTTATCGGGGGCAATCGACTATGGCTACACCTTC | . | TRBJ1-2 | TRBV12-3/TRBV12-4 | few
CASSSASGRMGDTQYF | TGCGCCAGCAGCTCCGCTAGCGGGAGGATGGGAGATACGCAGTATTTT | TRBD2 | TRBJ2-3 | TRBV5-1 | few